These 30 T cell receptor beta chains originate from one sample sequenced in a study of blood T cell repertoires in COVID-19. The assay was immunoSEQ multiplex PCR, and TCRdb's table has in-frame clones only and misses some. The top ten clones hold just under 0.6% of a sample with roughly 75,000 clones, roughly 89% of them seen once. The specimen was peripheral blood. These receptors all stem from a man between 60 and 75 years old with acute or convalescent COVID-19.

V usage is TRBV5-6 and J usage is TRBJ1-4; D remains ambiguous. The V end lost 4 bases, the J end lost 0 bases, and 16 bases lay between the germline ends. Germline V gene sequence: CDR1 SGHDT, CDR2 YYEEEE. The CDR3 runs to 17 residues. The CDR3 sequence is CASSRSHRAATNEKLFF. Here the CDR3 DNA reads TGTGCCAGCAGCCGATCCCATAGAGCTGCAACTAATGAAAAACTGTTTTTT.

This chain uses TRBV19 with TRBJ1-4, with 8 positions matching TRBD1. Germline trimming cut 3 bases from V and 8 bases from J; bases unmatched to any gene: 5. Germline V CDR1 and CDR2: LNHDA, SQIVND (reference sequence). The CDR3 runs 14 residues. DNA for the CDR3: TGTGCCAGTAGTATGCGGACAGGGAACGAAAAACTGTTTTTT. Its protein is CASSMRTGNEKLFF. The full variable domain, completed using reference TRBV19 and TRBJ1-4, is DGGITQSPKYLFRKEGQNVTLSCEQNLNHDAMYWYRQDPGQGLRLIYYSQIVNDFQKGDIAEGYSVSREKKESFPLTVTSAQKNPTAFYLCASSMRTGNEKLFFGSGTQLSVL.

The CDR3 DNA sequence: TGTGCCACCAGCAGAGATCGAACAGGGGGATCACCCCTCCACTTT. It translates to CATSRDRTGGSPLHF. The chain recombines TRBV15 with TRBJ1-6, with 8 bases identical to TRBD1. Germline lookup yields CDR1 LNHNV and CDR2 YYDKDF (reference sequence). CDR3 length: 15 amino acids. V dropped 0 bases and J dropped 10; count of bases not matched to a gene: 5.

The chain carries TRBV7-9 and TRBJ1-6, with TRBD1 matching 7 bases. The CDR3 is made up of 15 amino acids. Germline V gene data show CDR1 as SEHNR and CDR2 as FQNEAQ (reference sequence). The V gene end was trimmed by 2 bases and the J gene end by 10 bases; junction bases not matched to a gene: 8. CDR3 loop: CASSLWQGVESPLHF. As DNA, the CDR3 is TGTGCCAGCAGCTTATGGCAGGGGGTGGAGTCACCCCTCCACTTT.

The rearrangement joins TRBV5-1 to TRBJ2-5, with 7 bases identical to TRBD1. The CDR3 consists of 14 residues. Germline V gives CDR1 SGHRS, CDR2 YFSETQ. Trimming removed 4 bases from V and 5 bases from J; junction bases left unmatched: 8. The CDR3 loop is CASSPDRDWETQYF. In DNA form, the CDR3 reads TGCGCCAGCAGCCCTGACAGGGATTGGGAGACCCAGTACTTC.

The chain carries TRBV3-1 (or the pseudogene TRBV3-2) and TRBJ1-2, with 7 bases that match TRBD1. Germline V gene data show CDR1 as LGHDT and CDR2 as YNNKEL (reference sequence). Trimming removed 2 bases from V and 2 bases from J; junction bases left unmatched: 2. The CDR3 is made up of 14 amino acids. CDR3: CASSQQGGNYGYTF. DNA of the CDR3: TGTGCCAGCAGCCAACAGGGGGGAAACTATGGCTACACCTTC.

DNA of the CDR3: TGTGCCAGCAGGACAGGGGGGGAAGGGAGCCTCCAAGAGACCCAGTACTTC. It is translated as CASRTGGEGSLQETQYF. This chain connects TRBV5-5 to TRBJ2-5; 9 nucleotides line up with TRBD1. J gave up 1 base and V 5 bases, and 12 bases lay outside the gene matches. CDR3 length: 17 amino acids. Germline CDR1 is SGHKS and CDR2 is YYEKEE (reference sequence).

CDR3 sequence (DNA): TGTGCCAGCTCGGGGGGGGCCCAGGTTGAGCAGTTCTTC. Translated: CASSGGAQVEQFF. The J gene is TRBJ2-1, the V gene TRBV27; 8 positions agree with TRBD2. V trimming: 8 bases; J trimming: 9 bases; junction bases outside the gene matches: 9. The length of the CDR3 is 13 residues. Germline-derived CDR1 and CDR2 are MNHEY and SMNVEV (reference sequence).

The table lists this clone with a few counts. The CDR3 loop is CASKIGMGTGELFF. CDR3 coding DNA: TGTGCCAGCAAGATCGGGATGGGCACCGGGGAGCTGTTTTTT. The chain joins TRBV19 to TRBJ2-2, with D perhaps matching TRBD2 (5 bases). Germline V gene lookup returns CDR1 LNHDA and CDR2 SQIVND (reference sequence). This CDR3 has 14 residues. With 9 bases removed from V and 4 bases from J, the gap between germline ends came to 15 bases.

The rearrangement uses TRBV25-1 and TRBJ2-1; 11 positions agree with TRBD1. This CDR3 comprises 15 residues. J lost 8 bases, V lost 5 bases, and 8 bases had no gene match. The germline gives CDR1 MGHDK, CDR2 SYGVNS. In nucleotides, the CDR3 is TGTGCCAGCAGTTATAACCGGGACAGGGGGGATGAGCAGTTCTTC. Its translation: CASSYNRDRGDEQFF.

The chain links TRBV7-3 to TRBJ2-5; 9 bases are a match to TRBD2. Germline V gene data show CDR1 as SGHTA and CDR2 as FQGTGA. CDR3 length: 15 residues. The ends lost 5 bases at V and 3 bases at J; junction bases unmatched: 7. CDR3 sequence reads: CASSPFLAGKETQYF. The CDR3 DNA follows: TGTGCCAGCAGCCCCTTCCTAGCGGGGAAAGAGACCCAGTACTTC.

Written as DNA, the CDR3 is TGTGCCAGCAGCGCCCACAACCCGGGAGCAACCACGGGAAACACCATATATTTT. Translation gives CASSAHNPGATTGNTIYF. The chain has TRBV9 and TRBJ1-3; D is unclear. The V end lost 3 bases, the J end lost 4 bases, and 23 bases lay between the germline ends. Germline CDR1 SGDLS, CDR2 YYNGEE. The CDR3 totals 18 residues.

This rearrangement joins TRBV2 to TRBJ2-7; 8 nucleotides align to TRBD2. After removal of 8 bases from V and 2 bases from J, the junction contained 23 bases not matched to a gene. Germline lookup yields CDR1 SNHLY and CDR2 FYNNEI. CDR3 length: 19 amino acids. The CDR3 nucleotides are TGTGCCAGCTCACAAGACTGGGACCGGGGGGGGGAGGTTGCCTACGAGCAGTACTTC. Translating gives CASSQDWDRGGEVAYEQYF.

CDR3 DNA: TGCGCCAGCAGCGAGAACAGGGGGCGGGGTGAGCAGTTCTTC. Its protein is CASSENRGRGEQFF. The rearrangement uses TRBV5-1 and TRBJ2-1; 9 positions agree with TRBD1. Germline-derived CDR1 and CDR2 are SGHRS and YFSETQ. There are 14 residues in the CDR3. The J segment lost 9 bases and the V segment lost 4 bases, leaving 8 bases of the junction unmatched.

This chain uses TRBV10-3 with TRBJ2-7; 12 nucleotides align to TRBD2. The length of the CDR3 is 16 residues. Per germline, CDR1 ENHRY and CDR2 SYGVKD. V lost 2 bases, J lost 3 bases, and 5 bases stayed unmatched. Here the CDR3 DNA reads TGTGCCATCAGTGAGCTGACTAGCGGGAGTAGCTACGAGCAGTACTTC. It translates to CAISELTSGSSYEQYF.

This chain connects TRBV29-1 to TRBJ2-3, with a weak D call TRBD2 (6 bases). CDR1 SQVTM and CDR2 ANQGSEA come from the germline V gene. CDR3 size: 14 residues. V shed 6 bases and J shed 4 bases, with 17 bases lying between them. DNA for the CDR3: TGCAGCGTCGCCCGGGGGAGGCGCCCAGATACGCAGTATTTT. It codes for CSVARGRRPDTQYF.

The rearrangement links TRBV5-1 to TRBJ2-7, with 7 nucleotides matching TRBD2. The germline gives CDR1 SGHRS, CDR2 YFSETQ. V lost 0 bases and J lost 6; bases outside the gene matches: 6. The CDR3 is made up of 14 amino acids. Written as DNA, the CDR3 is TGCGCCAGCAGCTTGGCCACTAGCGTTGGCGAGCAGTACTTC. Its translation is CASSLATSVGEQYF.

The rearrangement links TRBV7-9 to TRBJ1-6; 7 bases match TRBD1. The CDR3 is 15 residues long. Germline V gene lookup returns CDR1 SEHNR and CDR2 FQNEAQ (reference sequence). The ends lost 5 bases at V and 7 bases at J; junction bases unmatched: 8. This chain's CDR3 is CASSPPGQRNSPLHF. In DNA, the CDR3 is TGTGCCAGCAGCCCCCCGGGACAGAGGAATTCACCCCTCCACTTT.

The chain recombines TRBV6-5 with TRBJ1-6; D might be TRBD1 (6 bases). CDR3 size: 16 residues. Trimming removed 2 bases from V and 0 bases from J, with 8 bases in between. CDR1 and CDR2 from the germline V gene are MNHEY and SVGAGI. In DNA, the CDR3 is TGTGCCAGCAGTTACGACAGGAGCTCCTATAATTCACCCCTCCACTTT. Encoded protein: CASSYDRSSYNSPLHF.

This sequence joins TRBV27 and TRBJ1-2; a possible D gene is TRBD1 (5 bases). The CDR3 extends over 14 amino acids. From germline, CDR1 is MNHEY and CDR2 SMNVEV (reference sequence). Trimming stripped 5 bases from V and 4 bases from J, with 14 bases between. Here the CDR3 DNA reads TGTGCCAGCAGTACTACGCCGACAGTCTATGGCTACACCTTC. It codes for CASSTTPTVYGYTF.

The chain is built from TRBV12-3 or TRBV12-4 and TRBJ1-1; D remains ambiguous. V was shortened by 4 bases and J by 8 bases, with 11 bases between the two germline ends. The length of the CDR3 is 12 residues. This CDR3 reads CASSSDKKEAFF. The CDR3 nucleotides are TGTGCCAGCAGTTCCGACAAGAAAGAAGCTTTCTTT.

This chain uses TRBV4-2 with TRBJ1-5; D is possibly TRBD1 (5 bases). The CDR3 runs to 16 residues. Germline loops: CDR1 LGHNA, CDR2 YNFKEQ. V was clipped by 1 base and J by 0 bases, with 10 bases between them. DNA of the CDR3: TGTGCCAGCAGCCAAGCGGGGGTAAATAGCAATCAGCCCCAGCATTTT. Protein: CASSQAGVNSNQPQHF.

This CDR3 is CASSHGRGYSNQPQHF. Here the CDR3 DNA reads TGTGCCAGCAGCCACGGGCGCGGGTATAGCAATCAGCCCCAGCATTTT. The J gene is TRBJ1-5, the V gene TRBV6-6; D unclear. The V gene's germline CDR1 is MNHNY and CDR2 SVGAGI (reference sequence). The CDR3 is made up of 16 amino acids. Trimming left V 6 bases short and J 0 bases short, with 15 bases between.

The J gene is TRBJ1-2, the V gene TRBV6-1, with D perhaps TRBD1 (5 bases). Trimming removed 3 bases from V and 7 bases from J, with 9 bases in between. Germline values: CDR1 MNHNS, CDR2 SASEGT. The CDR3 sequence is 12 residues long. The CDR3 protein is CASSDGGSGYTF. In DNA, the CDR3 is TGTGCCAGCAGTGATGGGGGGTCTGGCTACACCTTC.

The J gene is TRBJ2-7, the V gene TRBV5-5; 8 bases agree with TRBD1. After removal of 3 bases from V and 2 bases from J, the junction contained 7 bases not matched to a gene. This CDR3 is built from 15 residues. Germline CDR1 is SGHKS and CDR2 is YYEKEE (reference sequence). The CDR3 loop reads CASSYVPGQAYEQYF. CDR3 bases: TGTGCCAGCAGCTACGTTCCGGGACAGGCCTACGAGCAGTACTTC. Full variable domain (outside the CDR3, taken from reference TRBV5-5 and TRBJ2-7): DAGVTQSPTHLIKTRGQQVTLRCSPISGHKSVSWYQQVLGQGPQFIFQYYEKEERGRGNFPDRFSARQFPNYSSELNVNALLLGDSALYLCASSYVPGQAYEQYFGPGTRLTVT.

The gene calls are TRBV24-1 and TRBJ1-1; 8 nucleotides agree with TRBD1. CDR1 and CDR2 from the germline V gene are KGHDR and SFDVKD. Unmatched junction bases numbered 5, after V lost 3 bases and J lost 6 bases. The CDR3 spans 14 residues. The CDR3, as DNA: TGTGCCACCAGTGATCCCGACAGGGGCCCTGAAGCTTTCTTT. Amino acid sequence: CATSDPDRGPEAFF.

The V call is TRBV10-3, the J call TRBJ2-2; 7 nucleotides line up with TRBD1. The J segment lost 4 bases and the V segment lost 4 bases, leaving 12 bases of the junction unmatched. Looked up from germline, CDR1 is ENHRY and CDR2 is SYGVKD. The CDR3 sequence is 17 residues long. The CDR3 nucleotides are TGTGCCATCAGTGGTTCACAGGGGTTAGGAAGCACCGGGGAGCTGTTTTTT. This codes for CAISGSQGLGSTGELFF.

The rearrangement joins TRBV5-1 to TRBJ1-1; D not resolved. Germline CDR1 reads SGHRS; CDR2 reads YFSETQ. The CDR3 covers 13 residues. Trimming stripped 0 bases from V and 1 base from J, with 4 bases between. The CDR3 region is CASSLGRNTEAFF. The CDR3, as DNA: TGCGCCAGCAGCTTGGGTCGGAACACTGAAGCTTTCTTT.

CDR3 loop: CATSAIAGGMNTGELFF. CDR3 nucleotides: TGTGCCACCAGTGCGATAGCGGGGGGGATGAACACCGGGGAGCTGTTTTTT. The chain is built from TRBV24-1 and TRBJ2-2; TRBD2 matches at 11 bases. V trimming: 5 bases; J trimming: 1 base; junction bases outside the gene matches: 5. This CDR3 comprises 17 residues. Looked up from germline, CDR1 is KGHDR and CDR2 is SFDVKD.

This CDR3 is CASSPNNRVYNEQFF. CDR3 coding DNA: TGTGCCAGCAGTCCAAATAATCGGGTCTACAATGAGCAGTTCTTC. The chain is built from TRBV4-2 and TRBJ2-1, with no clear D. Deletions cut 6 bases from V and 3 bases from J, with 15 bases between. The CDR3 extends over 15 amino acids. The V gene's germline CDR1 is LGHNA and CDR2 YNFKEQ.